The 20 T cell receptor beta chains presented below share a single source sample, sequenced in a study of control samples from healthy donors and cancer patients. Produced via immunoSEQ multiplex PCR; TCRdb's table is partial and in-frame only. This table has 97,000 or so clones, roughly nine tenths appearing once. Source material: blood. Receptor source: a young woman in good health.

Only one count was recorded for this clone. The CDR3 DNA follows: TGTGCCAGTAGTATCTTAGGTGTGGAGACCCAGTACTTC. Protein sequence: CASSILGVETQYF. This chain uses TRBV19 with TRBJ2-5, with unresolved D. The germline V gene has CDR1 LNHDA and CDR2 SQIVND (reference sequence). Trimming pared 3 bases from V and 5 bases from J, leaving 10 bases between. This CDR3 is built from 13 residues.

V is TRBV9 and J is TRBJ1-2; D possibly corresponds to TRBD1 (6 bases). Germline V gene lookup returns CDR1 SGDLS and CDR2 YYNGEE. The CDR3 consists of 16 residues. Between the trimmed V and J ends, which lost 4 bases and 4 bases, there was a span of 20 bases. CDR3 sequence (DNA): TGTGCCAGCAGCCCCAGGGGACCCCGCGACAGCTATGGCTACACCTTC. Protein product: CASSPRGPRDSYGYTF.

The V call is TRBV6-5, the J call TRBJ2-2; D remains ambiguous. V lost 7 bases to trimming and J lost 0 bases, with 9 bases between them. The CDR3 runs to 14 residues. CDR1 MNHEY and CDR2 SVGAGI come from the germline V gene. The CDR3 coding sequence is TGTGCCAGCAAAGATCCACCGAACACCGGGGAGCTGTTTTTT. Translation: CASKDPPNTGELFF.

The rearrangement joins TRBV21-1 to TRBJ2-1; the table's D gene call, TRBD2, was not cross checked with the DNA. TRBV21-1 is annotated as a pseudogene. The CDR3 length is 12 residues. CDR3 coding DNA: TGTGCCAGCAGTTTGACCAGCGGGGGGCAGTTCTTC. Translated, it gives CASSLTSGGQFF.

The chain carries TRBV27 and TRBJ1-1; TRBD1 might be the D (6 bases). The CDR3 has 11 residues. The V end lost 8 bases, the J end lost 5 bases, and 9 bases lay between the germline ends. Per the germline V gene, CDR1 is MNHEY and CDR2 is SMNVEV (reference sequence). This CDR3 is CASGGRTEAFF. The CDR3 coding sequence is TGTGCCAGCGGGGGGCGAACTGAAGCTTTCTTT.

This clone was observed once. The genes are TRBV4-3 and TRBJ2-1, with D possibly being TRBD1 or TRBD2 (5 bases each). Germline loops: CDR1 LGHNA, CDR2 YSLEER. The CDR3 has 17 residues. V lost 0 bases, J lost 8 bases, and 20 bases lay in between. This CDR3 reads CASSQDNRDVNGHEQFF. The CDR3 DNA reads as TGCGCCAGCAGCCAAGATAATCGGGACGTAAACGGCCATGAGCAGTTCTTC.

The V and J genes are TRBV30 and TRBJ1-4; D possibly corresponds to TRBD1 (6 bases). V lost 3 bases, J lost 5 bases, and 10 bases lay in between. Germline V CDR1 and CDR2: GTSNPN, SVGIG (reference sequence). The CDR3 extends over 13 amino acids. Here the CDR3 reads CAWRDDRNEKLFF. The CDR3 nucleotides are TGTGCCTGGAGGGACGACAGGAATGAAAAACTGTTTTTT.

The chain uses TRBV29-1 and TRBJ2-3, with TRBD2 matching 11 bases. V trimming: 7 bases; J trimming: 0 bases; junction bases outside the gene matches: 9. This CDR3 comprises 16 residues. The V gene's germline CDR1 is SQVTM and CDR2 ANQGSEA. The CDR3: CSGRQLAGASTDTQYF. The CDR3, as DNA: TGCAGCGGACGGCAACTAGCGGGGGCTAGCACAGATACGCAGTATTTT.

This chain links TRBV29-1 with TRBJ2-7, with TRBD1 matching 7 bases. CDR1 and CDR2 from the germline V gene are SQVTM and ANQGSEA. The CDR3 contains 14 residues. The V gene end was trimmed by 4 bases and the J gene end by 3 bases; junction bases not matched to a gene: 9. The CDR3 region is CSVGDGTVVYEQYF. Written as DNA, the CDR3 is TGCAGCGTTGGAGACGGGACAGTCGTCTACGAGCAGTACTTC.

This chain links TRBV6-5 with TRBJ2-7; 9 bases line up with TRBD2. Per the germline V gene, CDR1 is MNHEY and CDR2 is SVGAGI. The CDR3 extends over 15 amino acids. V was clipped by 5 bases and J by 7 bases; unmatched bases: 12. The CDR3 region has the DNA TGTGCCAGCAGTCTTCCCTCCAGCGGGGGGTGGGAGCAGTACTTC. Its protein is CASSLPSSGGWEQYF.

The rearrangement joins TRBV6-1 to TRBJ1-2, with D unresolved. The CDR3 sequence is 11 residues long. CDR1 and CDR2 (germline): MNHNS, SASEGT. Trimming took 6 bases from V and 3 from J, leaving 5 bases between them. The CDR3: CASSSYYGYTF. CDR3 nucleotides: TGTGCCAGCAGCTCATACTATGGCTACACCTTC.

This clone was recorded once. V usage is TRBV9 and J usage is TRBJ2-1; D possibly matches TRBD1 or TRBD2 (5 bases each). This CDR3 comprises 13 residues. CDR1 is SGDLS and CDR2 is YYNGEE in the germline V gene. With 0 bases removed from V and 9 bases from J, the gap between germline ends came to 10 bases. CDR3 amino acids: CASSVGPGGEQFF. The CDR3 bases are TGTGCCAGCAGCGTAGGTCCTGGGGGTGAGCAGTTCTTC.

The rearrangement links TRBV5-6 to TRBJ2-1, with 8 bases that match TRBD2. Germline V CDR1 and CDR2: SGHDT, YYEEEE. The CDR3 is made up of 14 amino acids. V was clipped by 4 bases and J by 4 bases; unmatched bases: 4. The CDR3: CASSLQRGYNEQFF. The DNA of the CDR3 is TGTGCCAGCAGCCTACAGCGGGGGTACAATGAGCAGTTCTTC. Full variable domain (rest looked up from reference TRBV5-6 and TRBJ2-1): DAGVTQSPTHLIKTRGQQVTLRCSPKSGHDTVSWYQQALGQGPQFIFQYYEEEERQRGNFPDRFSGHQFPNYSSELNVNALLLGDSALYLCASSLQRGYNEQFFGPGTRLTVL.

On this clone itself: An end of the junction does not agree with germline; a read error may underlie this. The CDR3: CASSLDTTGQEKLFF. For the CDR3, the DNA is TGTGCTAGCAGCTTAGACACAACGGGACAGGAAAAACTGTTTTTT. The rearrangement joins TRBV7-7 to TRBJ1-4; 7 nucleotides align to TRBD1. Germline V gives CDR1 SSHAT, CDR2 FNYEAQ (reference sequence). This CDR3 contains 15 residues.

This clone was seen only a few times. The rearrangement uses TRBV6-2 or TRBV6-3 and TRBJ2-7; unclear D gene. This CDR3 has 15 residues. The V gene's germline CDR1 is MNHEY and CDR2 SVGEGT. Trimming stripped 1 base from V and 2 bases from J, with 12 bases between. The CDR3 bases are TGTGCCAGCAGTTACTTTTTAGACCCTACCTACGAGCAGTACTTC. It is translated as CASSYFLDPTYEQYF.

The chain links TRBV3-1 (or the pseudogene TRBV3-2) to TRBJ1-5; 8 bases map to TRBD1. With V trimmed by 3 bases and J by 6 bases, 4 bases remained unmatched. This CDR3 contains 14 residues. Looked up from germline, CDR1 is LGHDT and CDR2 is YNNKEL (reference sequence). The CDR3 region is CASSQNRGGQPQHF. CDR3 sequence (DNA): TGTGCCAGCAGCCAGAACAGGGGGGGTCAGCCCCAGCATTTT.

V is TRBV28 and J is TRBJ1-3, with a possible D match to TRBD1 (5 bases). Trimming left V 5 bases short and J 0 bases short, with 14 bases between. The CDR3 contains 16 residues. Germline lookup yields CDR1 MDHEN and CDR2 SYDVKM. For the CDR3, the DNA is TGTGCCAGCAGTCTCCCAGGGTGGGTCTCTGGAAACACCATATATTTT. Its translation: CASSLPGWVSGNTIYF.

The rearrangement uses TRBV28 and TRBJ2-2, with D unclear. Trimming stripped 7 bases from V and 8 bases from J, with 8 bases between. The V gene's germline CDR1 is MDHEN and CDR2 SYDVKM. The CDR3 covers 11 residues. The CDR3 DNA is TGTGCCAGCATGAATTGGGGGGAGCTGTTTTTT. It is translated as CASMNWGELFF.

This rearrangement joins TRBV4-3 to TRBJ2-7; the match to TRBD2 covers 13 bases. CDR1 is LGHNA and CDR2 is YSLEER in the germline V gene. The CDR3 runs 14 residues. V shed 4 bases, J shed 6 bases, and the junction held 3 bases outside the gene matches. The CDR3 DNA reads TGCGCCAGCAGCCCTGGGACTAGCGGGACCGAGCAGTACTTC. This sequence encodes CASSPGTSGTEQYF.

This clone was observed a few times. This CDR3 reads CASSDTEAYEQYF. CDR3 in DNA: TGTGCCAGCAGCGACACAGAGGCCTACGAGCAGTACTTC. V gene TRBV6-5 combines with J gene TRBJ2-7; D is unresolved. In germline, CDR1 is MNHEY, CDR2 SVGAGI. The V end lost 6 bases, the J end lost 2 bases, and 11 bases lay between the germline ends. This CDR3 contains 13 residues.